This T cell receptor beta chain was found in a study of CD8+CD57+ T cells in acquired aplastic anemia. Broader study findings: CD8+ Simpson's diversity showed no significant patient-control difference. Researchers report that fewer than 35 CD8+ CDR3 sequences appeared in both patients and controls.

An expansion of CD8+CD57+ cells by flow cytometry had been shown in patients chosen for sequencing. Genomic DNA templated the TCR beta VDJ and CDR3 profiling. TCRdb fed the reads into MiXCR, producing one record per CDR3 protein. The repertoire includes about half a million distinct CDR3 sequences, less than 35% of them detected once, and roughly 0.8% sits in the top ten. This clonotype occurred many times. Antigen: not known. Germline CDR1 SGDLS, CDR2 YYNGEE. The length of the CDR3 is 16 residues. The junction had 8 bases not matched to a gene; V was cut back by 1 base and J by 2 bases. The chain uses TRBV9 and TRBJ1-2, with 7 bases lining up with TRBD1. This TCR was recovered from a human donor with aplastic anemia. Sequences were obtained from sorted CD4+, CD8+, or CD8+CD57+ T cells (not recorded which) from PBMCs. The CDR3, as DNA: TGTGCCAGCAGCGTATTCGACAGGGTCTCGAACTATGGCTACACCTTC. Amino acid sequence: CASSVFDRVSNYGYTF.